This TCR beta chain stems from a study of OX40 agonist ivuxolimab in advanced cancers. Produced via immunoSEQ multiplex PCR; TCRdb's table is partial and in-frame only. The sample includes 50,000 to 65,000 clones, about 81% of them seen just once. Study-level points and caveats: Both CD4+ and CD8+ T cell populations in blood had undergone clonal expansion by week 6 at 0.1 to 3.0 mg/kg.

This clone was found once. What it recognizes is unknown. The V gene lost 7 bases and the J gene lost 1 base, with 16 bases spanning the gap. The CDR3 runs 14 residues. Germline CDR1 GTSNPN, CDR2 SVGIG (reference sequence). This rearrangement joins TRBV30 to TRBJ2-5; the D gene is possibly TRBD2 (5 bases). Sequenced here: CD4+ or CD8+ T cells sorted from blood, sampled in a trial of the OX40 agonist ivuxolimab. This TCR derives from an adult with an advanced solid tumor such as melanoma, head and neck, liver or kidney cancer. The CDR3 nucleotides read TGTGCCTCCCTGAGGCCGGGGTGCCAAGAGACCCAGTACTTC. Residues: CASLRPGCQETQYF.